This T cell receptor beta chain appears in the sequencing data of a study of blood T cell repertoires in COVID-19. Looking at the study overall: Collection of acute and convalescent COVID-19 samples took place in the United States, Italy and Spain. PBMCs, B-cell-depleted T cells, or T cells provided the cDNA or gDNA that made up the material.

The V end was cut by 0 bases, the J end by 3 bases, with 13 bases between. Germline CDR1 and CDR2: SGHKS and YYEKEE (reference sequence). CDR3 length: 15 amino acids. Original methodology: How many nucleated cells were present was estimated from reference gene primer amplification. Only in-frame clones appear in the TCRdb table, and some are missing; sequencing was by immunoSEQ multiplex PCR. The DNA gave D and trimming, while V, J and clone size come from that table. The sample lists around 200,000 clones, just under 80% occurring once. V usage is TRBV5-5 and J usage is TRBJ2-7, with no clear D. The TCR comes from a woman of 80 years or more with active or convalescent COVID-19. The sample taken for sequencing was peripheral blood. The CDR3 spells CASSLAWAHHYEQYF. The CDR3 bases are TGTGCCAGCAGCTTGGCTTGGGCCCACCACTACGAGCAGTACTTC.